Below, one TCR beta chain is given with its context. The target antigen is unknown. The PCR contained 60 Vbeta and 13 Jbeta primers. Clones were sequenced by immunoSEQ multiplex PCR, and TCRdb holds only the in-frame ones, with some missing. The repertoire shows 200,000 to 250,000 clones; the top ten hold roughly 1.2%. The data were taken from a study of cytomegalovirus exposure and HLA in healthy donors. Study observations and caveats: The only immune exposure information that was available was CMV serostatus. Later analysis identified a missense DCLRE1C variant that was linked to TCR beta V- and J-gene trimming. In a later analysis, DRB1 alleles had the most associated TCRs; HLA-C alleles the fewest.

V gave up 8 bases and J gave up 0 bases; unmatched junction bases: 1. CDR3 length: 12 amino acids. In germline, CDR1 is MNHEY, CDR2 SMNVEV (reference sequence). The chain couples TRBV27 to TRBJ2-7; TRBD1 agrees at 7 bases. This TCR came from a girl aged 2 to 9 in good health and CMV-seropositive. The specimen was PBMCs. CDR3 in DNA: TGTGCCAGCGGGACAGACTCCTACGAGCAGTACTTC. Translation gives CASGTDSYEQYF.